This passage covers 9 T cell receptor beta chains from one sample sequenced in a study of CD8+ T cells in alopecia areata. RNA extraction and reverse transcription yielded cDNA as sequencing template. Data came from immunoSEQ multiplex PCR; TCRdb stores just in-frame clones and leaves some out. The sample shows about 270,000 clones, none of them appearing just once. Sorting of pooled cutaneous lymph node cells was based on CD4, CD8alpha, NKG2D, NKG2ACE and other markers. The sample consisted of CD4+ T cells sorted from a lymph node. The source of these receptors is a C3H/HeJ mouse with alopecia areata. MHC haplotype of the mouse line: H2-k.

Notes on this clone: Gene labels here are mouse ones. With the read ending 4 residues before the CDR3 end, the germline J gene is used to fill in that end. The sample has other DNA sequences that encode this CDR3 too. The chain employs TRBV13-1 and TRBJ2-5; 9 positions match TRBD2. There are 14 residues in the CDR3. V lost 2 bases and J lost 2; bases outside the gene matches: 0. Per the germline V gene, CDR1 is NSHNY and CDR2 is SYGAGN. The sequenced part of the CDR3 DNA is TGTGCCAGCAGTGAGGACTGGGGCCAAGAC. It codes for CASSEDWGQD. In full, the CDR3 is CASSEDWGQDTQYF.

For this clone: Each gene name is a mouse one. The read falls 3 residues short of the CDR3 end, and the missing part is taken from the germline J gene. V gene TRBV1 combines with J gene TRBJ1-6; possibly TRBD1 for D (6 bases). TRBJ1-6 is an ORF, and what it does is uncertain. V lost 4 bases to trimming and J lost 3 bases, with 13 bases between them. This CDR3 contains 16 residues. The germline CDR1 and CDR2 sequences are NSQYPW and LRSPGD (reference sequence). Incomplete CDR3 DNA: TGCACCTGCAGTGATCGGCCAGGGGTCTATAATTCGCCC. It is translated as CTCSDRPGVYNSP. The full CDR3 is CTCSDRPGVYNSPLYF.

This clone was observed many times. Gene names and germline refer to mouse. Read coverage stops 4 residues before the CDR3 terminus; the germline J gene supplies the remainder. The genes are TRBV3 and TRBJ2-5, with 8 bases aligning to TRBD1. Germline CDR1 and CDR2: SNHLY and FYNGKV (reference sequence). There are 14 residues in the CDR3. The CDR3 here is CASSLGGQEDTQYF. The CDR3 bases that were read are TGTGCCAGCAGCTTAGGGGGACAGGAAGAC.

Only a few counts were recorded for this clone. Gene names refer to mouse genes. Read coverage stops 4 residues before the CDR3 terminus; the germline J gene supplies the remainder. This sequence joins TRBV13-2 and TRBJ2-4; 9 bases are shared with TRBD2. With 0 bases clipped from V and 0 bases from J, the junction kept 2 bases outside the gene matches. This CDR3 contains 16 residues. CDR1 is NNHNN and CDR2 is SYGAGS in the germline V gene (reference sequence). This CDR3 is CASGDAGLGSQNTLYF. The CDR3 bases that were read are TGTGCCAGCGGTGATGCAGGACTGGGGAGTCAAAAC.

As regards this clone: Any gene name here is a mouse gene name. The read gets to within 4 residues of the CDR3 end, and the germline J gene fills in the rest. The chain links TRBV19 to TRBJ2-7; 11 bases fit TRBD2. Germline V gene lookup returns CDR1 FNHDT and CDR2 SITEND (reference sequence). V was pared by 4 bases and J by 3 bases, with 6 bases of the junction left unmatched. The length of the CDR3 is 15 residues. The DNA read from the CDR3 is TGTGCCAGCAGTCCCTCCGACTGGGGGGGCTAT. Amino acid sequence: CASSPSDWGGY. In full, the CDR3 is CASSPSDWGGYEQYF.

Worth noting for this clone: Gene and germline names: mouse. Read sequence stops 4 residues before the CDR3 end, and the germline J gene provides the missing end. Other DNA sequences in this sample translate to the same CDR3. The rearrangement uses TRBV19 and TRBJ2-5; 9 positions agree with TRBD1. In germline, CDR1 is FNHDT, CDR2 SITEND (reference sequence). This CDR3 has 14 residues. The CDR3 here is CASSSGTGWDTQYF. CDR3 bases read: TGTGCCAGCAGTTCCGGGACAGGGTGGGAC.

This clone was detected only a few times. Any gene name here is a mouse gene name. The read comes to an end 4 residues before the CDR3 does, leaving the germline J gene to fill in the end. The chain combines TRBV5 with TRBJ2-7, with 9 positions matching TRBD1. Germline loops: CDR1 LGHNA, CDR2 YNLKQL (reference sequence). V shed 2 bases, J shed 0 bases, and the junction held 2 bases outside the gene matches. CDR3 length: 15 residues. CDR3: CASSQPGQGSYEQYF. CDR3 DNA (partial): TGTGCCAGCAGCCAACCGGGACAGGGCTCCTAT.

This clone was recorded a few times. Gene names and germline refer to mouse. The read finishes 4 residues shy of the CDR3 end, and the germline J gene is used to complete it. V is TRBV13-2 and J is TRBJ2-5; 9 nucleotides align to TRBD2. From germline, CDR1 is NNHNN and CDR2 SYGAGS (reference sequence). The CDR3 consists of 15 residues. This CDR3 is CASGDPPGGEDTQYF. The sequenced CDR3 bases are TGTGCCAGCGGTGATCCCCCTGGGGGGGAGGAC.

A few counts support this clone. The listed genes are named as in mouse. The CDR3 DNA, read in part, is TGTGCCTGGAGTCTACGGGGACTGGGGCAAGAC. It encodes CAWSLRGLGQD. The complete CDR3 protein is CAWSLRGLGQDTQYF. This chain links TRBV31 with TRBJ2-5; the match to TRBD2 covers 10 bases. The sequenced fragment ends 4 residues before the CDR3 boundary, so the rest is inferred from the germline J gene. The germline V gene encodes CDR1 GKSSPN and CDR2 SITVG. This CDR3 contains 15 residues. J gave up 3 bases and V 0 bases, and 3 bases lay outside the gene matches.